This T cell receptor (beta chain) was profiled in a study of brain T cells in children with intractable seizures. Findings and caveats of the study: Absence of clones before surgery may stem from lower sequencing depth.

Profiled with immunoSEQ multiplex PCR; TCRdb holds only in-frame clones, not every one. The sample consists of 300,000 to 400,000 clones, more than 85% of them appearing once. The germline V and J ends were trimmed by 2 bases and 7 bases, with 14 bases remaining between them. This CDR3 contains 15 residues. Germline assignment: CDR1 MNHNS and CDR2 SASEGT. Remarks on this clone: The antigen is undetermined.

Time point of the sample: blood from clinic visit 5 months post-surgery; TSC patient then seizure free. Sequencing was limited to surgery cases with top T cell transcript signatures in brain tissue. The specimen was peripheral blood, collected around 5 months after surgery. This TCR was recovered from a boy less than two years old with tuberous sclerosis and intractable seizures. The rearrangement joins TRBV6-1 to TRBJ1-4; the D gene is possibly TRBD1 (6 bases). CDR3 DNA sequence: TGTGCCAGCAGTGAAAGACGGGGGGCGGGTGAAAAACTGTTTTTT. Its protein product is CASSERRGAGEKLFF.